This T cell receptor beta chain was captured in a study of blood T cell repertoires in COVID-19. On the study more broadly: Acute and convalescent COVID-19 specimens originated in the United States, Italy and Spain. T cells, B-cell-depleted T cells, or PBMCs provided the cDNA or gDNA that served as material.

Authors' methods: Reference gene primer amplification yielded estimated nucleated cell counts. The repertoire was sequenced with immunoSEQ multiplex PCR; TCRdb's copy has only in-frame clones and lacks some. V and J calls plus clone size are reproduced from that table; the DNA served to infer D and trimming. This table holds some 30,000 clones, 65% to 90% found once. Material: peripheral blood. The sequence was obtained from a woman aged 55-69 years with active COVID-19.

CDR3 DNA sequence: TGTGCCAGCAGCTTAGCAGGGAGGCTCGAAGCTTTCTTT. Translation: CASSLAGRLEAFF. This rearrangement joins TRBV7-3 to TRBJ1-1, with TRBD1 as a possible D gene (5 bases). CDR1 and CDR2 (germline): SGHTA, FQGTGA. This CDR3 is built from 13 residues. V lost 2 bases and J lost 8, with 12 bases in between.